The source of this TCR beta chain is a study of technical replicates of blood from a handful of donors (dated by TCRdb to the late 2010s). Library preparation was by the immunoSEQ multiplex PCR assay. TCRdb stores this immuneACCESS table with in-frame sequences only. Part of the clones is absent; in the studies checked, under half of the shortfall reflects unresolved V genes, and no reason is known for the rest. The table for this sample lists under 85,000 clones; 93% of them were counted only once. Of the sample, 0.35% to 0.4% falls within the top ten clones. Measured from the cysteine to the phenylalanine, the CDR3 is 14 residues long. Just the 42-base CDR3 DNA is kept, in frame starting at base 1. The germline V gene sets CDR1 to SGHRS and CDR2 to YFSETQ. The junction shows trimming of 0 bases on V and 3 bases on J, and the gene matches do not reach 0 bases of it. In regard to this clone: The antigen it recognizes is unknown. No base-level quality is on record; no much larger clone is a single base apart.

This clonotype was obtained from a human donor in good health. Sequenced sample: T cells isolated from PBMCs. This chain is built from TRBV5-1 and TRBJ2-1, and TRBD2 matches 7 of the central bases. DNA sequence: TGCGCCAGCAGCTTGGGGACTAGCTACAATGAGCAGTTCTTC. It codes for CASSLGTSYNEQFF. With all but the CDR3 taken from the reference TRBV5-1 and TRBJ2-1 genes, the full variable domain is: KAGVTQTPRYLIKTRGQQVTLSCSPISGHRSVSWYQQTPGQGLQFLFEYFSETQRNKGNFPGRFSGRQFSNSRSEMNVSTLELGDSALYLCASSLGTSYNEQFFGPGTRLTVL.